This T cell receptor beta chain derives from a study of human thymus T cells (dated by TCRdb to between 2020 and 2021). About the full investigation: The study described the TCR alpha and beta repertoires in about eight infant thymus samples and a few matching peripheral blood samples. The cohort included six male and a couple of female infants, with donor ages spanning 7 to 244 days. Results and caveats for the whole study, not just this receptor: Highly overlapping thymic TCR repertoires among unrelated individuals were reported in the related research. Thymus samples yielded on average approximately 840,000 unique TCRB clonotypes, compared with around 79,000 from blood samples. Biased V and J gene segment usage appeared to be present in both thymic and peripheral blood repertoires.

Looking up the germline V gene yields CDR1 MNHNS and CDR2 SASEGT. From its cysteine to its phenylalanine, the CDR3 spans 12 amino acids. Of all the DNA, just the CDR3 is kept, 36 bases in frame from base 1. The junction carries 9 bases between V and J, which are trimmed by 6 bases and 4 bases respectively. Thymus tissue was collected as surgical resects that were removed during corrective cardiac surgery. In Finland, the donors were immunologically healthy infants who were having open corrective cardiac surgery for congenital heart defects. Thymocytes were released mechanically from tissue and stored at -70 °C as pellets of about 9.5-32 million cells. A QIAsymphony instrument was used to extract genomic DNA from frozen cell pellets. With respect to this clone: The clone's antigen remains unknown. No base quality values were provided; no much bigger clone lies one nucleotide off.

Using the immunoSEQ multiplex PCR assay, the TCRB and TCRAD loci were amplified from a standardized quantity of quality-controlled genomic DNA. Amplicons spanned the V(D)J region at a length sufficient to cover the CDR3 and identify V and J genes. The commercial immunoSEQ service was used to sequence amplicons on an Illumina platform. The study's own analysis went as follows. Primer bias and sequencing errors were corrected as previously described, and TCRAD and TCRB were defined on the basis of the IMGT database. Repertoires were analysed with immunoSEQ Analyzer 3.0 and VDJTools, covering basic statistics, V/J segment usage, diversity estimates, rarefaction and pairwise overlap. Diversity was estimated using the Chao1, ChaoE, Efron-Thisted, Shannon and inverse Simpson indices, and was also estimated on datasets down-sampled to the size of the smallest sample. Repertoire overlap was determined by strict matching of CDR3 nucleotide sequence, V gene and J gene, and Jaccard-based multidimensional scaling clustering was applied. TCRdb obtained this table from immuneACCESS and retained in-frame rearrangements with V and J assigned. These tables miss some clones; where compared with another copy, unresolved V genes account for less than half of the shortfall, and the remainder is unexplained. From that table come the V and J calls and clone size; the DNA was used to work out D and trimming. Recorded for this sample are 75,000 to 90,000 clones; nearly 98% of them occurred a single time. The ten top clones hold roughly 0.031% of the sample.

The rearrangement joined TRBV6-1 to TRBJ1-2; matching of 6 bases hints at TRBD1 as the D gene. The sample consisted of thymus tissue. The TCR sequence derives from a boy under two years old with a congenital heart defect but otherwise immunologically healthy. In nucleotides, the sequence is TGTGCCAGCAGGGGACACCTCTATGGCTACACCTTC. It codes for CASRGHLYGYTF.